This T cell receptor beta chain was captured in a study of PD-1 blockade in classical Hodgkin lymphoma. Study-level findings and limits: Newly diagnosed patients had diversity similar to the baseline diversity of complete responders. By C4D1 there was a significant rise in CD4+ TCR diversity but not in CD8+ TCR diversity.

TCRdb keeps only in-frame clones here, not all; method: immunoSEQ multiplex PCR. The sample lists almost 85,000 clones, about 89% occurring once. Per germline, CDR1 LGHNA and CDR2 YNFKEQ. There are 15 residues in the CDR3. The ends lost 4 bases at V and 5 bases at J; junction bases unmatched: 10. Concerning this clone: Its antigen is currently unknown.

Every patient experienced relapse after autologous stem cell transplantation, and brentuximab vedotin exposure varied. Complete response, partial response or progressive disease was each patient's best response. The sequence came from a human donor with classical Hodgkin lymphoma. The rearrangement uses TRBV4-2 and TRBJ1-1; 7 bases agree with TRBD1. Source: peripheral blood mononuclear cells (PBMCs), taken at baseline. This chain's CDR3 is CASSPRQGWWTEAFF. DNA of the CDR3: TGTGCCAGCAGCCCGCGACAGGGATGGTGGACTGAAGCTTTCTTT.